Below are 22 T cell receptor beta chains sequenced from a single sample in a study of blood T cell repertoires in COVID-19. The method was immunoSEQ multiplex PCR; TCRdb's version includes in-frame clones alone and lacks a portion of them. The sample holds 40,000 to 45,000 clones; about 90% are singletons and the top ten take 4.3%. Sequencing was performed on peripheral blood. Receptors originate from a man in his fifties or sixties with acute or convalescent COVID-19.

V is TRBV18 and J is TRBJ1-6, with a possible D match to TRBD1 (5 bases). CDR3 length: 15 residues. Germline V gene lookup returns CDR1 KGHSH and CDR2 LQKENI. Trimming took 6 bases from V and 9 from J, leaving 18 bases between them. CDR3 in amino acids: CASSQLGGRASPLHF. In nucleotides, the CDR3 is TGTGCCAGCTCCCAACTGGGGGGAAGGGCTTCACCCCTCCACTTT.

This chain links TRBV12-3 or TRBV12-4 with TRBJ1-1; D unresolved. The CDR3 is made up of 12 amino acids. The V and J ends lost 1 base and 2 bases respectively, with 2 bases between them. This CDR3 reads CASSLVNTEAFF. CDR3 coding DNA: TGTGCCAGCAGTTTAGTAAACACTGAAGCTTTCTTT.

V gene TRBV5-1 combines with J gene TRBJ1-5, with a tentative D call TRBD1 (5 bases). The CDR3 runs 13 residues. Germline loops: CDR1 SGHRS, CDR2 YFSETQ. V was clipped by 0 bases and J by 7 bases, with 8 bases between them. The CDR3 coding sequence is TGCGCCAGCAGCTTGGAAGCAGGGCAGCCCCAGCATTTT. It translates to CASSLEAGQPQHF.

This clone was seen a few times. The chain has TRBV6-1 and TRBJ2-7; 8 bases are shared with TRBD1. Germline trimming cut 0 bases from V and 2 bases from J; bases unmatched to any gene: 6. In germline, CDR1 is MNHNS, CDR2 SASEGT. CDR3 length: 16 amino acids. This CDR3 reads CASSEAPGGTTYEQYF. The CDR3 coding sequence is TGTGCCAGCAGTGAAGCGCCAGGGGGCACAACCTACGAGCAGTACTTC.

This chain uses TRBV30 with TRBJ2-4, with D tentatively TRBD1 (7 bases). Germline V CDR1 and CDR2: GTSNPN, SVGIG (reference sequence). CDR3 length: 13 residues. Trimming removed 3 bases at V and 6 bases at J, with 12 bases between. The CDR3, as DNA: TGTGCCTGGAGCGCTCAGGGGGGAAACATTCAGTACTTC. It specifies CAWSAQGGNIQYF.

This chain links TRBV27 with TRBJ2-1, with a tentative D call TRBD1 (5 bases). CDR1 MNHEY and CDR2 SMNVEV come from the germline V gene (reference sequence). The CDR3 consists of 15 residues. Trimming removed 5 bases at V and 0 bases at J, with 11 bases between. The DNA for the CDR3 is TGTGCCAGCAGTGTCGACAGTCTCTCCTACAATGAGCAGTTCTTC. This translates into CASSVDSLSYNEQFF.

The rearrangement uses TRBV27 and TRBJ2-3, with TRBD1 matching over 8 bases. J gave up 2 bases and V 10 bases, and 5 bases lay outside the gene matches. CDR1 and CDR2 from the germline V gene are MNHEY and SMNVEV (reference sequence). The CDR3 runs 13 residues. CDR3 sequence reads: CATWDRNTDTQYF. In nucleotides, the CDR3 is TGTGCCACCTGGGACAGGAACACAGATACGCAGTATTTT.

V gene TRBV5-4 combines with J gene TRBJ2-7; 7 bases are shared with TRBD1. The CDR3 is 15 residues long. The germline CDR1 and CDR2 sequences are SGHNT and YYREEE (reference sequence). V trimming: 4 bases; J trimming: 0 bases; junction bases outside the gene matches: 7. This chain's CDR3 is CASSLTTGLSYEQYF. CDR3 coding DNA: TGTGCCAGCAGCCTCACGACAGGGCTCTCCTACGAGCAGTACTTC.

By sample share, this clone is medium-sized. CDR3 region: CASSLHSGFNYGYTF. The CDR3 coding sequence is TGTGCCAGCAGCTTGCACTCGGGGTTTAACTATGGCTACACCTTC. The chain links TRBV5-6 to TRBJ1-2; D is undetermined. The CDR3 loop spans 15 amino acids. Trimming pared 1 base from V and 1 base from J, leaving 11 bases between. The germline gives CDR1 SGHDT, CDR2 YYEEEE.

This sequence joins TRBV6-6 and TRBJ1-1, with TRBD1 as a possible D gene (5 bases). Trimming took off 2 bases at V and 4 bases at J, with 11 bases between the two ends. The CDR3 totals 14 residues. The germline gives CDR1 MNHNY, CDR2 SVGAGI (reference sequence). DNA of the CDR3: TGTGCCAGCAGTTACCCTGGGAGGGGCACTGAAGCTTTCTTT. This codes for CASSYPGRGTEAFF.

The chain joins TRBV6-2 or TRBV6-3 to TRBJ1-6; D possibly corresponds to TRBD1 (5 bases). CDR3 length: 15 amino acids. Trimming removed 3 bases at V and 10 bases at J, with 16 bases between. In germline, CDR1 is MNHEY, CDR2 SVGEGT. Written as DNA, the CDR3 is TGTGCCAGCAGTTATCCTGGGGCTGCCAGATCACCCCTCCACTTT. Translating gives CASSYPGAARSPLHF.

The rearrangement links TRBV5-1 to TRBJ2-7; 7 bases line up with TRBD1. V lost 4 bases, J lost 0 bases, and 10 bases stayed unmatched. The CDR3 has 16 residues. Germline V gene lookup returns CDR1 SGHRS and CDR2 YFSETQ. The chain's CDR3 is CASSVTPGTDSYEQYF. CDR3 coding DNA: TGCGCCAGCAGCGTGACCCCCGGGACAGACTCCTACGAGCAGTACTTC.

The rearrangement uses TRBV23-1 and TRBJ1-4, with 7 nucleotides matching TRBD1. TRBV23-1 is recorded as an ORF, its role being uncertain. V shed 0 bases and J 4 bases; nucleotides not matched to a gene: 11. The CDR3 totals 18 residues. Here the CDR3 reads CASSQSPRWDRYNEKLFF. CDR3 coding DNA: TGCGCCAGCAGTCAATCCCCTCGTTGGGACAGATATAATGAAAAACTGTTTTTT.

The sample holds a few counts of this clone. The chain is built from TRBV7-8 and TRBJ2-5; 11 nucleotides align to TRBD2. The CDR3 sequence is 16 residues long. Germline V lookup: CDR1 SGHVS, CDR2 FQNEAQ. The trim removed 5 bases at V and 5 bases at J, leaving 10 bases unmatched. CDR3 protein: CASSLRVAGGYETQYF. DNA of the CDR3: TGTGCCAGCAGCCTTCGGGTAGCGGGGGGGTATGAGACCCAGTACTTC.

The CDR3 reads CASSSRQGMNSPLHF. In DNA form, the CDR3 reads TGTGCCAGCAGCAGCCGACAGGGAATGAATTCACCCCTCCACTTT. The chain joins TRBV25-1 to TRBJ1-6; 7 positions agree with TRBD1. CDR3 length: 15 residues. The trim removed 6 bases at V and 7 bases at J, leaving 9 bases unmatched. Looked up from germline, CDR1 is MGHDK and CDR2 is SYGVNS.

The chain carries TRBV3-1 (or the pseudogene TRBV3-2) and TRBJ1-2; D unclear. This CDR3 contains 12 residues. Trimming removed 4 bases from V and 5 bases from J, with 8 bases in between. CDR1 and CDR2 (germline): LGHDT, YNNKEL (reference sequence). The CDR3 loop is CASSPAGYGYTF. The CDR3 DNA sequence: TGTGCCAGCAGCCCCGCGGGGTATGGCTACACCTTC.

This clone was recorded once. The chain has TRBV30 and TRBJ1-1; D possibly corresponds to TRBD1 (5 bases). Germline CDR1 is GTSNPN and CDR2 is SVGIG (reference sequence). The V end was cut by 7 bases, the J end by 5 bases, with 17 bases between. This CDR3 region has 13 residues. The CDR3 DNA reads TGTGCCTCCAGTGACCAGGGATTTACTGAAGCTTTCTTT. Encoded protein: CASSDQGFTEAFF.

The rearrangement joins TRBV7-8 to TRBJ2-7; 8 bases map to TRBD1. The germline CDR1 and CDR2 sequences are SGHVS and FQNEAQ. The CDR3 covers 14 residues. V was clipped by 5 bases and J by 10 bases; unmatched bases: 13. This CDR3 is CASSTRQGWLDQYF. The CDR3 DNA is TGTGCCAGCAGCACCCGACAGGGGTGGCTAGATCAGTACTTC.

The CDR3 region is CASSPEGTSRYEQYF. DNA of the CDR3: TGTGCCAGCAGCCCCGAAGGCACTAGCCGCTACGAGCAGTACTTC. V usage is TRBV3-1 (or the pseudogene TRBV3-2) and J usage is TRBJ2-7, with D tentatively TRBD2 (6 bases). This CDR3 comprises 15 residues. With 4 bases removed from V and 3 bases from J, the gap between germline ends came to 16 bases. Looked up from germline, CDR1 is LGHDT and CDR2 is YNNKEL (reference sequence).

The rearrangement links TRBV14 to TRBJ1-2, with D possibly TRBD1 on 6 matching bases. V gave up 3 bases and J gave up 10 bases, with 18 bases separating them. CDR1 is SGHDN and CDR2 is FVKESK in the germline V gene. CDR3 length: 14 amino acids. The CDR3: CASSQRATGLNYTF. CDR3 sequence (DNA): TGTGCCAGCAGCCAGCGGGCGACAGGTCTTAACTACACCTTC.

The J gene is TRBJ1-4, the V gene TRBV9, with D tentatively TRBD1 (6 bases). CDR3 length: 15 residues. Germline V gives CDR1 SGDLS, CDR2 YYNGEE. Trimming stripped 3 bases from V and 8 bases from J, with 17 bases between. The CDR3, as DNA: TGTGCCAGCAGCGACTCAGGGGCTTTCGGCGAAAAACTGTTTTTT. Translating it yields CASSDSGAFGEKLFF.

The sample holds one count of this clone. This rearrangement joins TRBV6-2 or TRBV6-3 to TRBJ2-4; 9 bases fit TRBD1. V was pared by 5 bases and J by 4 bases, with 3 bases of the junction left unmatched. CDR3 length: 14 amino acids. CDR1 and CDR2 (germline): MNHEY, SVGEGT. The CDR3 region has the DNA TGTGCCAGCAGTCCCGGACAGGGGAAAAACATTCAGTACTTC. Residues: CASSPGQGKNIQYF.